This TCR beta chain originates from a study of T cell responses to AZD1222 COVID-19 vaccine. Study-wide findings and caveats: The reported proportion of spike-specific TCRs targeting unmutated variant regions was nearly half. Vaccine-related CD4 TCRs covered spike, predominating at 160-218 and 743-854. Repertoire collection took place solely once the T cell response had peaked.

As for this clone: Its antigen is undetermined.

TCRdb keeps only in-frame clones here, not all; method: immunoSEQ multiplex PCR. The sample lists tens of thousands of clones, about 88% occurring once. V was cut by 5 bases and J by 0 bases, with 8 bases left in between. CDR1 and CDR2 (germline): MNHEY, SMNVEV (reference sequence). There are 15 residues in the CDR3. The V and J genes are TRBV27 and TRBJ2-6; D ambiguous. This clonotype was sampled from an adult in good health. Here the sequenced sample was peripheral blood, taken on day 0 of AZD1222 vaccination. CDR3 amino acids: CASSPSPSGANVLTF. CDR3 DNA: TGTGCCAGCAGTCCATCACCCTCTGGGGCCAACGTCCTGACTTTC. Using reference TRBV27 and TRBJ2-6 for the parts outside the CDR3, the full variable domain is EAQVTQNPRYLITVTGKKLTVTCSQNMNHEYMSWYRQDPGLGLRQIYYSMNVEVTDKGDVPEGYKVSRKEKRNFPLILESPSPNQTSLYFCASSPSPSGANVLTFGAGSRLTVL.